Only a few counts were recorded for the clone carrying this T cell receptor (beta chain). Antigen unknown. The CDR3 length is 10 residues. Donors comprised only Caucasian adults living in Nashville, Tennessee. Several immunoSEQ 96-well plates shared each subset's DNA, each plate a replicate. Data came from immunoSEQ multiplex PCR; TCRdb stores just in-frame clones and leaves some out. The sample shows 98,000 or so clones, 55% to 70% of them seen only once. This record belongs to a study of shared clonotypes between healthy human individuals. Study-wide points: Larger estimated richness was generally recorded for naive subsets relative to memory subsets. Measured sharing among donors was expected to vary with sequencing depth.

This receptor was identified in a woman aged 25 to 39 in good health. The sequencing sample was made of memory CD8+ T cells sorted from blood. Subset denoted: CD45RO+ cells pooled with CCR7-negative TemRA cells. This sequence joins TRBV7-5 and TRBJ2-7; the table's D call, TRBD1, was not checked against the DNA. TRBV7-5 is assigned pseudogene status. Here the CDR3 reads CVRSCREQYF. In DNA form, the CDR3 reads TGTGTCAGAAGCTGCAGGGAGCAGTACTTC.